These 29 T cell receptor beta chains were sequenced from one sample in a study of CD8 T cells in ankylosing spondylitis. Overall study results and limits: There was a TCR beta motif, made of several highly homologous variants, that appeared characteristic of ankylosing spondylitis blood.

These receptors have no identified antigens. In TCRdb, the 5' RACE reads were re-called with MiXCR into one record per CDR3 protein. Among 470,000 or so distinct CDR3 sequences listed, 25% to 30% were seen once. The sequenced sample consisted of blood, either unsorted or a sorted T cell fraction (not recorded which). The receptors were gathered from a male donor with ankylosing spondylitis.

The chain is built from TRBV5-1 and TRBJ2-1, with TRBD1 as a possible D gene (5 bases). This CDR3 has 15 amino acids. Trimming pared 4 bases from V and 5 bases from J, leaving 16 bases between. CDR1 and CDR2 (germline): SGHRS, YFSETQ. In DNA, the CDR3 is TGCGCCAGCAGCCCCCGGCGGCAGGGTAACAATGAGCAGTTCTTC. Amino acids: CASSPRRQGNNEQFF.

In its sample, this clonotype was seen once. The DNA of the CDR3 is TGTGCCAGCAGTTTAGCCCAGGGCTCAGTTGAAAAACTGTTTTTT. Translation gives CASSLAQGSVEKLFF. The chain links TRBV12-3 or TRBV12-4 to TRBJ1-4; a weak D match, TRBD1 (5 bases). V was clipped by 0 bases and J by 7 bases, with 12 bases between them. The CDR3 is 15 amino acids.

At least ten counts were recorded for this clonotype. The chain has TRBV12-3 or TRBV12-4 and TRBJ1-4; D not resolved. Trimming pared 1 base from V and 8 bases from J, leaving 2 bases between. This CDR3 comprises 11 residues. The CDR3 nucleotides read TGTGCCAGCAGTTTAGAAGAAAAACTGTTTTTT. Encoded protein: CASSLEEKLFF.

The chain employs TRBV21-1 and TRBJ2-7; no DNA check was done on the table's D call, TRBD1. TRBV21-1 is flagged as a pseudogene. CDR3 length: 16 amino acids. CDR3 residues: CASSFPGQGDSYEQYV. The CDR3 bases are TGTGCCAGCAGCTTCCCGGGACAGGGGGACTCCTACGAGCAGTACGTC.

V gene TRBV2 combines with J gene TRBJ2-3, with D possibly being TRBD2 (5 bases). Between the trimmed V and J ends, which lost 0 bases and 3 bases, there was a span of 7 bases. Germline CDR1 is SNHLY and CDR2 is FYNNEI. CDR3 length equals 14 residues. CDR3 residues: CASSEARETDTQYF. DNA for the CDR3: TGTGCCAGCAGTGAAGCTCGGGAAACAGATACGCAGTATTTT.

CDR3 residues: CASSQRGFEQYF. CDR3 nucleotide sequence: TGTGCCAGCAGTCAAAGAGGGTTCGAGCAGTACTTC. The genes are TRBV3-1 and TRBJ2-7, with D possibly TRBD2 on 5 matching bases. CDR3 length equals 12 residues. V was trimmed by 6 bases and J by 6 bases, leaving 12 bases between them. CDR1 and CDR2 from the germline V gene are LGHDT and YNNKEL (reference sequence).

This clonotype was seen a handful of times. The V and J genes are TRBV30 and TRBJ1-2, with 7 bases aligning to TRBD1. CDR3 size: 13 residues. From germline, CDR1 is GTSNPN and CDR2 SVGIG (reference sequence). V dropped 4 bases and J dropped 3; count of bases not matched to a gene: 5. The CDR3 sequence: CAWNTGADYGYTF. The CDR3 DNA reads as TGTGCCTGGAATACAGGGGCAGACTATGGCTACACCTTC.

This clonotype has a handful of counts. The J gene is TRBJ2-5, the V gene TRBV29-1; tentatively, D is TRBD1 or TRBD2 (5 bases each). In germline, CDR1 is SQVTM, CDR2 ANQGSEA. Trimming left V 6 bases short and J 1 base short, with 12 bases between. The CDR3 sequence is 13 residues long. CDR3 nucleotide sequence: TGCAGCGTGGGAGAGGGGTTCCAAGAGACCCAGTACTTC. It encodes CSVGEGFQETQYF.

Points on this clonotype: This may arise from a read error, as a much more abundant clone is one base away. The chain is built from TRBV3-1 and TRBJ1-1; D unresolved. This CDR3 has 15 amino acids. From germline, CDR1 is LGHDT and CDR2 YNNKEL (reference sequence). The CDR3: CASCQSLWTPTEAFF. The CDR3 DNA reads as TGTGCCAGCTGCCAATCGTTATGGACTCCAACTGAAGCTTTCTTT. Looking up the rest from reference TRBV3-1 and TRBJ1-1 gives the full variable domain: DTAVSQTPKYLVTQMGNDKSIKCEQNLGHDTMYWYKQDSKKFLKIMFSYNNKELIINETVPNRFSPKSPDKAHLNLHINSLELGDSAVYFCASCQSLWTPTEAFFGQGTRLTVV.

In this sample, this clonotype turned up a few times. The chain recombines TRBV7-9 with TRBJ2-5, with D tentatively TRBD1 (5 bases). Trimming pared 5 bases from V and 3 bases from J, leaving 16 bases between. CDR3 length equals 15 residues. Germline CDR1 is SEHNR and CDR2 is FQNEAQ (reference sequence). This CDR3 reads CASSPRTSEKETQYF. The CDR3 coding sequence is TGTGCCAGCAGCCCGAGGACATCAGAAAAAGAGACCCAGTACTTC.

In this sample, this clonotype turned up a few times. The chain uses TRBV5-1 and TRBJ2-1; maybe TRBD2 (6 bases). The germline gives CDR1 SGHRS, CDR2 YFSETQ. The CDR3 extends over 15 amino acids. Trimming removed 3 bases from V and 7 bases from J, with 17 bases in between. CDR3 in amino acids: CASSSNAGSGNEQFF. CDR3 nucleotides: TGCGCCAGCAGCTCTAATGCCGGGAGTGGAAATGAGCAGTTCTTC.

Here the CDR3 DNA reads TGTGCCAGCAGTTCGACGACTAGCGGGGGCCAAGAGACCCAGTACTTC. Translation gives CASSSTTSGGQETQYF. This chain links TRBV12-3 or TRBV12-4 with TRBJ2-5; 12 bases agree with TRBD2. The CDR3 is 16 residues long. V trimming: 4 bases; J trimming: 1 base; junction bases outside the gene matches: 4.

This clonotype was recorded a few times. This sequence joins TRBV9 and TRBJ2-3; 7 bases map to TRBD2. CDR1 is SGDLS, CDR2 YYNGEE, per germline. This CDR3 is 16 amino acids long. V was clipped by 3 bases and J by 0 bases; unmatched bases: 7. CDR3 coding DNA: TGTGCCAGCAGCGGGACTAGTCGAATGAGCACAGATACGCAGTATTTT. Translation: CASSGTSRMSTDTQYF.

The CDR3 reads CASSDFRTGGVGELFF. For the CDR3, the DNA is TGTGCCAGCAGTGACTTTCGGACAGGGGGGGTCGGGGAGCTGTTTTTT. The rearrangement uses TRBV7-8 and TRBJ2-2; 10 positions match TRBD1. Trimming took 6 bases from V and 7 from J; bases not matched to a gene: 11. The CDR3 is made up of 16 amino acids. The germline V gene has CDR1 SGHVS and CDR2 FQNEAQ.

A few counts support this clonotype. The chain joins TRBV7-8 to TRBJ2-7; 7 positions agree with TRBD1. The CDR3 has 15 amino acids. Germline values: CDR1 SGHVS, CDR2 FQNEAQ. Losses at the gene ends were 2 bases for V and 3 bases for J; bases not matched to a gene: 7. The CDR3 spells CASSLSTGAYYEQYF. The CDR3 nucleotides are TGTGCCAGCAGCTTAAGTACAGGGGCATACTACGAGCAGTACTTC.

The genes are TRBV5-1 and TRBJ1-3, with TRBD1 matching 7 bases. Germline lookup yields CDR1 SGHRS and CDR2 YFSETQ. V gave up 3 bases and J gave up 4 bases; unmatched junction bases: 7. The CDR3 contains 15 residues. CDR3 nucleotides: TGCGCCAGCAGCTCGAGCTGGACAGGAGGAAACACCATATATTTT. Protein product: CASSSSWTGGNTIYF. The full variable domain, with the rest looked up from reference TRBV5-1 and TRBJ1-3, is KAGVTQTPRYLIKTRGQQVTLSCSPISGHRSVSWYQQTPGQGLQFLFEYFSETQRNKGNFPGRFSGRQFSNSRSEMNVSTLELGDSALYLCASSSSWTGGNTIYFGEGSWLTVV.

The chain has TRBV12-3 or TRBV12-4 and TRBJ1-2; D might be TRBD1 (6 bases). The CDR3 totals 15 residues. Trimming removed 5 bases from V and 7 bases from J, with 20 bases in between. CDR3 DNA sequence: TGTGCCAGCAGTAGAATTAACAGGGAATACCCTGGCTACACCTTC. This gives the protein CASSRINREYPGYTF.

The chain is built from TRBV5-5 and TRBJ2-5; 10 bases line up with TRBD2. CDR3 length equals 16 residues. Germline assignment: CDR1 SGHKS and CDR2 YYEKEE (reference sequence). Germline trimming cut 0 bases from V and 0 bases from J; bases unmatched to any gene: 2. CDR3 nucleotide sequence: TGTGCCAGCAGCTTGGCCAGCGGGAGGGACCAAGAGACCCAGTACTTC. Protein sequence: CASSLASGRDQETQYF.

This clonotype occurred a few times. The chain recombines TRBV28 with TRBJ2-7; 9 bases fit TRBD2. V was pared by 10 bases and J by 1 base, with 8 bases of the junction left unmatched. The CDR3 spans 14 residues. CDR1 and CDR2 (germline): MDHEN, SYDVKM. DNA of the CDR3: TGTGCCACCAATAGCGGGAGCACATCCTACGAGCAGTACTTC. Translated: CATNSGSTSYEQYF.

The J gene is TRBJ2-1, the V gene TRBV6-1; D may be TRBD2 (7 bases). Germline CDR1 is MNHNS and CDR2 is SASEGT. Trimming removed 8 bases at V and 4 bases at J, with 15 bases between. There are 14 residues in the CDR3. CDR3 sequence (DNA): TGTGCCAGCGTCTTAGGGGGACTATACAATGAGCAGTTCTTC. Protein sequence: CASVLGGLYNEQFF.

This clonotype was counted between two and nine times. This chain connects TRBV20-1 to TRBJ1-6; D is possibly TRBD1 (6 bases). This CDR3 spans 14 amino acids. The V end lost 2 bases, the J end lost 6 bases, and 11 bases lay between the germline ends. Germline assignment: CDR1 DFQATT and CDR2 SNEGSKA (reference sequence). The CDR3 here is CSARTAGVNSPLHF. DNA for the CDR3: TGCAGTGCTAGAACCGCAGGGGTTAATTCACCCCTCCACTTT.

The chain joins TRBV21-1 to TRBJ2-7; the table gives TRBD1 as D, unverified against the DNA. TRBV21-1 is tagged as a pseudogene. This CDR3 comprises 14 residues. The CDR3, as DNA: TGTGCCAGCATTTATATGTTAGCAGGGTACGAGCAGTACTTC. Protein: CASIYMLAGYEQYF.

The sample holds a few counts of this clonotype. The J gene is TRBJ1-2, the V gene TRBV7-9; the match to TRBD1 covers 8 bases. Germline V lookup: CDR1 SEHNR, CDR2 FQNEAQ (reference sequence). With 6 bases clipped from V and 8 bases from J, the junction kept 11 bases outside the gene matches. The CDR3 consists of 14 residues. The CDR3: CASSPNGQGKGYTF. The CDR3, as DNA: TGTGCCAGCAGTCCTAACGGACAGGGAAAAGGCTACACCTTC.

This clonotype appeared a single time. The chain is built from TRBV9 and TRBJ2-5; maybe TRBD2 (6 bases). The ends were cut back, 0 bases at V and 4 bases at J, with 10 bases in the middle. The CDR3 loop spans 14 amino acids. Germline V gene lookup returns CDR1 SGDLS and CDR2 YYNGEE. CDR3 residues: CASSVEAGRETQYF. CDR3 in DNA: TGTGCCAGCAGCGTAGAGGCGGGGAGAGAGACCCAGTACTTC. Looking up the rest from reference TRBV9 and TRBJ2-5 gives the full variable domain: DSGVTQTPKHLITATGQRVTLRCSPRSGDLSVYWYQQSLDQGLQFLIQYYNGEERAKGNILERFSAQQFPDLHSELNLSSLELGDSALYFCASSVEAGRETQYFGPGTRLLVL.

The genes are TRBV30 and TRBJ1-5, with D uncertain. The V and J ends lost 0 bases and 1 base respectively, with 4 bases between them. Per the germline V gene, CDR1 is GTSNPN and CDR2 is SVGIG (reference sequence). The length of the CDR3 is 13 residues. The CDR3 DNA follows: TGTGCCTGGAGTGTACGCAGCAATCAGCCCCAGCATTTT. It translates to CAWSVRSNQPQHF.

This clonotype appeared a few times. The chain employs TRBV7-8 and TRBJ2-6; 7 bases fit TRBD1. The germline V gene encodes CDR1 SGHVS and CDR2 FQNEAQ. After removal of 2 bases from V and 4 bases from J, the junction contained 14 bases not matched to a gene. The CDR3 is 19 amino acids. The DNA of the CDR3 is TGTGCCAGCAGCTTACGACCACAGACAGGGCTGCAAGGGGCCAACGTCCTGACTTTC. It codes for CASSLRPQTGLQGANVLTF. Filled out from reference TRBV7-8 and TRBJ2-6, the complete variable domain reads GAGVSQSPRYKVAKRGQDVALRCDPISGHVSLFWYQQALGQGPEFLTYFQNEAQLDKSGLPSDRFFAERPEGSVSTLKIQRTQQEDSAVYLCASSLRPQTGLQGANVLTFGAGSRLTVL.

This chain connects TRBV12-3 or TRBV12-4 to TRBJ2-1, with TRBD2 matching over 11 bases. The CDR3 is 13 amino acids. Trimming took 5 bases from V and 16 from J; bases not matched to a gene: 10. In DNA form, the CDR3 reads TGTGCCAGCAGTGGAGATAGCGGGAGGGGTGGATTCTTC. Protein: CASSGDSGRGGFF.

This clonotype was seen a few times. The chain combines TRBV30 with TRBJ1-2; D unclear. The V gene lost 0 bases and the J gene lost 8 bases, with 13 bases spanning the gap. Germline V gene data show CDR1 as GTSNPN and CDR2 as SVGIG (reference sequence). The CDR3 covers 13 residues. The CDR3 loop reads CAWSVTGSRGYTF. The CDR3, as DNA: TGTGCCTGGAGTGTAACCGGCAGCAGGGGCTACACCTTC.

This clonotype was counted between two and nine times. The V call is TRBV4-2, the J call TRBJ2-2; 10 bases align to TRBD2. The CDR3 sequence is 17 residues long. Germline CDR1 is LGHNA and CDR2 is YNFKEQ. After removal of 0 bases from V and 5 bases from J, the junction contained 6 bases not matched to a gene. The CDR3 DNA reads as TGTGCCAGCAGCCAAGATTTTTTTAGCGGGAGGACCGGGGAGCTGTTTTTT. It is translated as CASSQDFFSGRTGELFF.